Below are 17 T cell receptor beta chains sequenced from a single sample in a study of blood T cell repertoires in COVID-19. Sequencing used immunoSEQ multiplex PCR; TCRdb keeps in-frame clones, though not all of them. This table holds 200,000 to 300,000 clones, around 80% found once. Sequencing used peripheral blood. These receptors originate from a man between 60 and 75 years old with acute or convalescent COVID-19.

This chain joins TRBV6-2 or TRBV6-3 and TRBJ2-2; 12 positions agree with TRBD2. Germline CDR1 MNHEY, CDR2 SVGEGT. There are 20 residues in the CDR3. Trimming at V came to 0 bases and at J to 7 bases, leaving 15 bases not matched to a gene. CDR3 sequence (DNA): TGTGCCAGCAGTTACTCGGGAAGCGGATCTAGCGGGAGGGCCGTCGGGGAGCTGTTTTTT. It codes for CASSYSGSGSSGRAVGELFF.

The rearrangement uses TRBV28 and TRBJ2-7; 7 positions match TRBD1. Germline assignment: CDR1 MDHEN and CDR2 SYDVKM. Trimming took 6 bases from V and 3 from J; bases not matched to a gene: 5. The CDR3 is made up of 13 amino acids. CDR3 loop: CASRGGPNYEQYF. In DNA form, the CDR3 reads TGTGCCAGCAGAGGGGGCCCGAACTACGAGCAGTACTTC.

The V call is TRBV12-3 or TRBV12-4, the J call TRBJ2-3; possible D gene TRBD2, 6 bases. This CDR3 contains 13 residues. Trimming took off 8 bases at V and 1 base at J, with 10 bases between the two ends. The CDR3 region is CASGAGRTDTQYF. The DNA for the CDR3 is TGTGCCAGCGGGGCGGGGCGCACAGATACGCAGTATTTT.

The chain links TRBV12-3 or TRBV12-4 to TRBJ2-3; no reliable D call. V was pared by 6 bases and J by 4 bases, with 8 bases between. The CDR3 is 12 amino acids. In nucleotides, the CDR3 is TGTGCCAGCAGGCCAGTGGCAGATACGCAGTATTTT. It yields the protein CASRPVADTQYF.

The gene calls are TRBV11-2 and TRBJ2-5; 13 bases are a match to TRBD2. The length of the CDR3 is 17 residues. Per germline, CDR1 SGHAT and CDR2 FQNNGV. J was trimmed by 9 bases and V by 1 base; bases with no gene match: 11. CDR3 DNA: TGTGCCAGCAGCTTAGGTCGGAGACTAGCGGGGGGTCGGGCCCAGTACTTC. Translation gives CASSLGRRLAGGRAQYF.

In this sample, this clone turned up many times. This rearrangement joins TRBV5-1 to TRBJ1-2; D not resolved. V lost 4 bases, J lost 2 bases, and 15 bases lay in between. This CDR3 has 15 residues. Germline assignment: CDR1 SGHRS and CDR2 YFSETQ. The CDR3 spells CASSPIGGENYGYTF. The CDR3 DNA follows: TGCGCCAGCAGCCCAATAGGCGGGGAAAACTATGGCTACACCTTC.

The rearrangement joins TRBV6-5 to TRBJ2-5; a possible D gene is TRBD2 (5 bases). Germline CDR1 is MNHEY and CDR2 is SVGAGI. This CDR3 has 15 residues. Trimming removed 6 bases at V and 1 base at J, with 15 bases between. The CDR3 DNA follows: TGTGCCAGCAGCAATACTGGAGGAAGCCAAGAGACCCAGTACTTC. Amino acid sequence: CASSNTGGSQETQYF.

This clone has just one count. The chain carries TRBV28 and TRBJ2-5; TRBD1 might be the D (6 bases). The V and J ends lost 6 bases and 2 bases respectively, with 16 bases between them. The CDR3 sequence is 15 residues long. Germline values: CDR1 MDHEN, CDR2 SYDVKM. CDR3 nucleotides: TGTGCCAGCAGCTCATTCGGGACACCGCAAGAGACCCAGTACTTC. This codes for CASSSFGTPQETQYF.

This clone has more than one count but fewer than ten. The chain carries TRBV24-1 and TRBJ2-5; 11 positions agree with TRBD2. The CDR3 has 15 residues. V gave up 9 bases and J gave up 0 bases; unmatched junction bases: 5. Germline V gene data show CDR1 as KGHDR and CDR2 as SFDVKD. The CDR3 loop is CATQSSGGDQETQYF. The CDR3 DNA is TGTGCCACCCAGAGTAGCGGGGGGGACCAAGAGACCCAGTACTTC.

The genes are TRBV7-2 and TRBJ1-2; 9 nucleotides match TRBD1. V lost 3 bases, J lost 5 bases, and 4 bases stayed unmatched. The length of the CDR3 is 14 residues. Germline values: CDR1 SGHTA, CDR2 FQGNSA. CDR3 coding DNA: TGTGCCAGCAGCTTGGGACAGGGTGGGTATGGCTACACCTTC. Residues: CASSLGQGGYGYTF.

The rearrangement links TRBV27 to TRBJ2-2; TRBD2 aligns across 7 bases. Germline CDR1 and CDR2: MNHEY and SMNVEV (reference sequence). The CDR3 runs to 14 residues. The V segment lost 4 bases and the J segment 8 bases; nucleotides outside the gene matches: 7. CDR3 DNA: TGTGCCAGCAGTTGGGGACTACGGGCGGGGGAGCTGTTTTTT. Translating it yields CASSWGLRAGELFF.

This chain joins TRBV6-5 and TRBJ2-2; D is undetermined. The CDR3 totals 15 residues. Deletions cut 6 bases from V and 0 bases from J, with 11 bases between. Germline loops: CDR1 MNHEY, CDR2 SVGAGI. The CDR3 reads CASRSREANTGELFF. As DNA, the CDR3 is TGTGCCAGCAGGTCCAGAGAGGCGAACACCGGGGAGCTGTTTTTT.

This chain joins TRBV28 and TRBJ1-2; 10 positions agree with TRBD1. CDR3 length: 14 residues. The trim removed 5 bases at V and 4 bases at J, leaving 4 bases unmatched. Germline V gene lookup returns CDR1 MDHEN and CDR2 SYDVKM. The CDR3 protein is CASSPRDRGYGYTF. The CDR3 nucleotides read TGTGCCAGCAGTCCCCGGGACAGGGGCTATGGCTACACCTTC.

The CDR3 is CASSVSTGGRYEQYF. DNA of the CDR3: TGTGCCAGCAGTGTTAGCACGGGGGGGCGCTACGAGCAGTACTTC. The chain links TRBV25-1 to TRBJ2-7; 8 bases are a match to TRBD2. CDR1 is MGHDK and CDR2 is SYGVNS in the germline V gene. CDR3 length: 15 residues. The junction had 8 bases not matched to a gene; V was cut back by 4 bases and J by 3 bases.

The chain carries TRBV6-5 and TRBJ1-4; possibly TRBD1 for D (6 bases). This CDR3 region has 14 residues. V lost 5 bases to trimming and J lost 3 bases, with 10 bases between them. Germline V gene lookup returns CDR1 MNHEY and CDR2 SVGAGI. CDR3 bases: TGTGCCAGCAGTCGCAGGGGTGCTAATGAAAAACTGTTTTTT. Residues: CASSRRGANEKLFF.

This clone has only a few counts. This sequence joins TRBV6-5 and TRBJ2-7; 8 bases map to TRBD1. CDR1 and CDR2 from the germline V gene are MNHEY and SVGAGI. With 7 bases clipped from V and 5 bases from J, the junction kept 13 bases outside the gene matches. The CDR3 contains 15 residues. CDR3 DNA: TGTGCCAGCAATAACAGGGGGGCAGCTCTAGACGAGCAGTACTTC. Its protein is CASNNRGAALDEQYF.

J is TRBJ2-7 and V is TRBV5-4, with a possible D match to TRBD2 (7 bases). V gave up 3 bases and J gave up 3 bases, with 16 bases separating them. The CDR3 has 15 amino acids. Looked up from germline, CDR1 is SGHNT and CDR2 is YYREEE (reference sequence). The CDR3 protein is CASSWAGAASYEQYF. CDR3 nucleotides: TGTGCCAGCAGCTGGGCGGGGGCGGCCAGCTACGAGCAGTACTTC.